Below, 29 T cell receptor beta chains from the same sample are listed, as sequenced in a study of OX40 agonist ivuxolimab in advanced cancers. The table came from immunoSEQ multiplex PCR; TCRdb's copy has only in-frame clones and leaves some out. Of almost 85,000 clones listed, around 84% are singletons. The input for sequencing was CD4+ or CD8+ T cells sorted from blood, taken in a trial of the OX40 agonist ivuxolimab. These receptor sequences come from an adult with an advanced solid tumor such as melanoma, head and neck, liver or kidney cancer.

The chain carries TRBV30 and TRBJ1-3; D remains unclear. CDR1 and CDR2 (germline): GTSNPN, SVGIG (reference sequence). CDR3 size: 12 residues. Trimming stripped 5 bases from V and 5 bases from J, with 10 bases between. CDR3: CAWGWSRNTIYF. The CDR3, as DNA: TGTGCCTGGGGGTGGTCTCGAAACACCATATATTTT.

Only one count was recorded for this clone. The V call is TRBV19, the J call TRBJ2-3; TRBD2 aligns across 12 bases. Per the germline V gene, CDR1 is LNHDA and CDR2 is SQIVND (reference sequence). The CDR3 spans 14 residues. The V gene end was trimmed by 5 bases and the J gene end by 4 bases; junction bases not matched to a gene: 1. For the CDR3, the DNA is TGTGCCAGTAGTTCTAGCGGGGGGGCAGATACGCAGTATTTT. This encodes CASSSSGGADTQYF. The whole variable domain, remainder taken from reference TRBV19 and TRBJ2-3, is DGGITQSPKYLFRKEGQNVTLSCEQNLNHDAMYWYRQDPGQGLRLIYYSQIVNDFQKGDIAEGYSVSREKKESFPLTVTSAQKNPTAFYLCASSSSGGADTQYFGPGTRLTVL.

The genes are TRBV10-3 and TRBJ2-7; 8 bases are a match to TRBD1. V was pared by 3 bases and J by 3 bases, with 7 bases of the junction left unmatched. Germline values: CDR1 ENHRY, CDR2 SYGVKD. The CDR3 spans 15 residues. CDR3 sequence: CAISDTGGGVYEQYF. In nucleotides, the CDR3 is TGTGCCATCAGTGATACAGGGGGAGGCGTCTACGAGCAGTACTTC.

The CDR3: CASGFGGSLNTEAFF. In DNA, the CDR3 is TGTGCTAGTGGTTTCGGTGGCAGCTTGAACACTGAAGCTTTCTTT. V is TRBV12-5 and J is TRBJ1-1; D is uncertain. The CDR3 has 15 amino acids. V dropped 3 bases and J dropped 0 bases, with 11 bases sitting between them. Germline-derived CDR1 and CDR2 are LGHNT and FRNRAP. The full variable domain, in which reference TRBV12-5 and TRBJ1-1 provide the parts outside the CDR3, is DARVTQTPRHKVTEMGQEVTMRCQPILGHNTVFWYRQTMMQGLELLAYFRNRAPLDDSGMPKDRFSAEMPDATLATLKIQPSEPRDSAVYFCASGFGGSLNTEAFFGQGTRLTVV.

This chain joins TRBV11-2 and TRBJ1-1; TRBD1 might be the D (5 bases). V was clipped by 1 base and J by 3 bases, with 6 bases between them. CDR1 SGHAT and CDR2 FQNNGV come from the germline V gene. The CDR3 has 13 residues. The CDR3 is CASSLVGDTEAFF. As DNA, the CDR3 is TGTGCCAGCAGCTTAGTAGGGGACACTGAAGCTTTCTTT. Full variable domain (missing parts from reference TRBV11-2 and TRBJ1-1): EAGVAQSPRYKIIEKRQSVAFWCNPISGHATLYWYQQILGQGPKLLIQFQNNGVVDDSQLPKDRFSAERLKGVDSTLKIQPAKLEDSAVYLCASSLVGDTEAFFGQGTRLTVV.

This clone came up once. The chain joins TRBV6-1 to TRBJ2-5, with TRBD1 as a possible D gene (5 bases). Germline CDR1 is MNHNS and CDR2 is SASEGT. V lost 5 bases, J lost 0 bases, and 13 bases lay in between. This CDR3 comprises 15 residues. The CDR3 nucleotides are TGTGCCAGCAGTTCCCCCAACAGGCACCAAGAGACCCAGTACTTC. Protein: CASSSPNRHQETQYF.

This clone was counted a single time. CDR3 protein: CAISGSYAQETQYF. CDR3 bases: TGTGCCATCAGTGGTTCGTATGCCCAAGAGACCCAGTACTTC. The rearrangement uses TRBV10-3 and TRBJ2-5; D is unresolved. Per the germline V gene, CDR1 is ENHRY and CDR2 is SYGVKD. Trimming stripped 4 bases from V and 1 base from J, with 10 bases between. CDR3 length: 14 amino acids.

The chain links TRBV2 to TRBJ2-5, with unresolved D. This CDR3 has 14 amino acids. Germline CDR1 is SNHLY and CDR2 is FYNNEI. V was shortened by 6 bases and J by 1 base, with 12 bases between the two germline ends. CDR3 in amino acids: CASSDLAPQETQYF. The CDR3 nucleotides read TGTGCCAGCAGCGATCTCGCGCCCCAAGAGACCCAGTACTTC.

The gene calls are TRBV5-4 and TRBJ2-5, with D perhaps TRBD2 (6 bases). The CDR3 contains 14 residues. CDR1 and CDR2 from the germline V gene are SGHNT and YYREEE (reference sequence). V was shortened by 0 bases and J by 7 bases, with 13 bases between the two germline ends. CDR3 sequence (DNA): TGTGCCAGCAGCTTGGGGGGGACTGGGAGGACCCAGTACTTC. Translating it yields CASSLGGTGRTQYF.

CDR3 coding DNA: TGTGCCAGCAGCATTGGGACAGCGAACACTGAAGCTTTCTTT. Amino acids: CASSIGTANTEAFF. The rearrangement uses TRBV7-9 and TRBJ1-1, with TRBD1 matching over 7 bases. Germline V gene sequence: CDR1 SEHNR, CDR2 FQNEAQ (reference sequence). The CDR3 has 14 residues. V lost 5 bases, J lost 1 base, and 4 bases stayed unmatched.

The rearrangement uses TRBV5-1 and TRBJ2-7; 10 bases line up with TRBD2. Germline trimming cut 0 bases from V and 4 bases from J; bases unmatched to any gene: 4. The length of the CDR3 is 15 residues. Germline loops: CDR1 SGHRS, CDR2 YFSETQ. In DNA form, the CDR3 reads TGCGCCAGCAGCTTGGTAGCGGGGGGTACTTACGAGCAGTACTTC. The encoded protein is CASSLVAGGTYEQYF.

The gene calls are TRBV6-1 and TRBJ2-1; D is possibly TRBD2 (5 bases). The CDR3 covers 14 residues. V lost 4 bases to trimming and J lost 10 bases, with 17 bases between them. The germline gives CDR1 MNHNS, CDR2 SASEGT. This CDR3 reads CASSGRPLSVEQFF. In nucleotides, the CDR3 is TGTGCCAGCAGTGGCCGCCCCCTTAGCGTCGAGCAGTTCTTC.

The chain couples TRBV2 to TRBJ1-6; 7 bases match TRBD1. The V segment lost 6 bases and the J segment 4 bases; nucleotides outside the gene matches: 6. In germline, CDR1 is SNHLY, CDR2 FYNNEI. The CDR3 covers 15 residues. The CDR3 loop reads CASSLQGGYNSPLHF. The CDR3 DNA reads TGTGCCAGCAGCCTCCAGGGGGGGTATAATTCACCCCTCCACTTT.

The rearrangement uses TRBV27 and TRBJ2-1, with D perhaps assigned TRBD1 or TRBD2 (8 bases each). V was shortened by 6 bases and J by 5 bases, with 23 bases between the two germline ends. Germline V gene data show CDR1 as MNHEY and CDR2 as SMNVEV (reference sequence). The CDR3 sequence is 17 residues long. The CDR3 reads CASSFRGGTGENNEQFF. CDR3 nucleotide sequence: TGTGCCAGCAGCTTCCGGGGGGGGACAGGTGAAAACAATGAGCAGTTCTTC.

This chain uses TRBV15 with TRBJ2-1; no clear D gene. This CDR3 region has 12 residues. The germline V gene has CDR1 LNHNV and CDR2 YYDKDF (reference sequence). Trimming took 1 base from V and 7 from J, leaving 5 bases between them. This CDR3 reads CATSRGTNEQFF. DNA of the CDR3: TGTGCCACCAGCAGAGGAACAAATGAGCAGTTCTTC.

CDR3 DNA: TGTGCCAGCAGCTTAATTGGGACTAGCGGGGGGGACACAGATACGCAGTATTTT. Protein: CASSLIGTSGGDTDTQYF. The chain uses TRBV7-3 and TRBJ2-3; TRBD2 matches at 16 bases. V gave up 1 base and J gave up 2 bases; unmatched junction bases: 3. Germline V gene data show CDR1 as SGHTA and CDR2 as FQGTGA. This CDR3 has 18 amino acids. The entire variable domain, with the rest obtained from reference TRBV7-3 and TRBJ2-3, is as follows: GAGVSQTPSNKVTEKGKYVELRCDPISGHTALYWYRQSLGQGPEFLIYFQGTGAADDSGLPNDRFFAVRPEGSVSTLKIQRTERGDSAVYLCASSLIGTSGGDTDTQYFGPGTRLTVL.

J is TRBJ1-4 and V is TRBV12-5; maybe TRBD1 (5 bases). V was trimmed by 7 bases and J by 8 bases, leaving 20 bases between them. The CDR3 sequence is 15 residues long. Germline V gene data show CDR1 as LGHNT and CDR2 as FRNRAP. The DNA of the CDR3 is TGTGCTAGTGTCGAAAAGAAGGGGCAAGAGGAAAAACTGTTTTTT. This translates into CASVEKKGQEEKLFF.

J is TRBJ2-7 and V is TRBV4-3; D gene uncertain. V was cut by 4 bases and J by 0 bases, with 10 bases left in between. This CDR3 contains 14 residues. Germline lookup yields CDR1 LGHNA and CDR2 YSLEER. DNA of the CDR3: TGCGCCAGCAGCCTCGCCGACGGCTCCTACGAGCAGTACTTC. Amino acids: CASSLADGSYEQYF.

The chain combines TRBV11-2 with TRBJ1-2; a weak D match, TRBD1 (6 bases). Trimming took off 2 bases at V and 4 bases at J, with 17 bases between the two ends. The germline V gene encodes CDR1 SGHAT and CDR2 FQNNGV. The CDR3 runs to 16 residues. CDR3 in amino acids: CASSLQGRIEGYGYTF. CDR3 DNA sequence: TGTGCCAGCAGCTTACAGGGGCGAATCGAGGGCTATGGCTACACCTTC.

This chain connects TRBV5-8 to TRBJ1-2, with 9 positions matching TRBD1. Germline V gene sequence: CDR1 SGHTS, CDR2 YDEGEE. The CDR3 covers 16 residues. V dropped 4 bases and J dropped 6; count of bases not matched to a gene: 13. DNA for the CDR3: TGTGCCAGCAGCCCCGGGACAGGGTTCGGAAAAGATGGCTACACCTTC. It yields the protein CASSPGTGFGKDGYTF.

J is TRBJ1-2 and V is TRBV18, with D perhaps matching TRBD1 (5 bases). Trimming cost V 2 bases and J 2 bases, with 12 bases left between them. Looked up from germline, CDR1 is KGHSH and CDR2 is LQKENI. The CDR3 covers 15 residues. The CDR3 DNA reads as TGTGCCAGCTCACCAGTGGCAGGGTCAAACTATGGCTACACCTTC. It translates to CASSPVAGSNYGYTF.

This chain connects TRBV7-3 to TRBJ1-1; maybe TRBD1 (5 bases). Germline V gene lookup returns CDR1 SGHTA and CDR2 FQGTGA. Trimming removed 4 bases at V and 7 bases at J, with 16 bases between. The CDR3 extends over 14 amino acids. CDR3 sequence reads: CASSSKQDPGEAFF. CDR3 DNA: TGTGCCAGCAGCTCTAAACAGGATCCGGGTGAAGCTTTCTTT.

The V and J genes are TRBV21-1 and TRBJ1-1; the tabulated D call, TRBD1, remains unverified against the DNA. TRBV21-1 is designated a pseudogene. The CDR3 runs to 14 residues. CDR3 amino acids: CASSIGTANTEAFF. In nucleotides, the CDR3 is TGTGCCAGCAGCATTGGGACAGCGAACACTGAAGCTTTCTTT.

This clone has more than one count but fewer than ten. The chain has TRBV5-1 and TRBJ2-1; weak D call: TRBD1 (5 bases). CDR3 size: 13 residues. Trimming took off 1 base at V and 7 bases at J, with 9 bases between the two ends. Germline V gene data show CDR1 as SGHRS and CDR2 as YFSETQ. The chain's CDR3 is CASSLTRVNEQFF. CDR3 sequence (DNA): TGCGCCAGCAGCTTGACCAGGGTGAATGAGCAGTTCTTC.

This chain uses TRBV6-6 with TRBJ2-1; 9 nucleotides align to TRBD2. Germline CDR1 reads MNHNY; CDR2 reads SVGAGI (reference sequence). The V gene end was trimmed by 6 bases and the J gene end by 6 bases; junction bases not matched to a gene: 12. CDR3 size: 16 residues. The CDR3 region is CASRPNSGLALNEQFF. The CDR3, as DNA: TGTGCCAGCAGGCCGAACTCGGGACTAGCTCTCAATGAGCAGTTCTTC.

V is TRBV7-2 and J is TRBJ2-7; TRBD2 is a possible D gene (6 bases). CDR3 size: 14 residues. V was trimmed by 4 bases and J by 3 bases, leaving 13 bases between them. Germline CDR1 SGHTA, CDR2 FQGNSA. The CDR3 DNA follows: TGTGCCAGCAGCTGGGGGAGGCAGAGCTACGAGCAGTACTTC. Protein product: CASSWGRQSYEQYF.

This sequence joins TRBV30 and TRBJ1-2; tentatively, D is TRBD1 (5 bases). Per the germline V gene, CDR1 is GTSNPN and CDR2 is SVGIG (reference sequence). CDR3 length: 13 amino acids. V was clipped by 7 bases and J by 7 bases, with 19 bases between them. The CDR3 loop is CAFTGQGLSGYTF. The CDR3 DNA sequence: TGTGCCTTTACGGGGCAGGGCCTTAGTGGCTACACCTTC. Looking up the rest from reference TRBV30 and TRBJ1-2 gives the full variable domain: SQTIHQWPATLVQPVGSPLSLECTVEGTSNPNLYWYRQAAGRGLQLLFYSVGIGQISSEVPQNLSASRPQDRQFILSSKKLLLSDSGFYLCAFTGQGLSGYTFGSGTRLTVV.

This rearrangement joins TRBV28 to TRBJ2-2; D might be TRBD2 (6 bases). The CDR3 spans 15 residues. Germline V lookup: CDR1 MDHEN, CDR2 SYDVKM. Trimming stripped 6 bases from V and 8 bases from J, with 19 bases between. CDR3 DNA sequence: TGTGCCAGCAGGCCCTCGGGACTCCTGGGGGGGGAGCTGTTTTTT. It is translated as CASRPSGLLGGELFF. Complete variable domain (other parts from reference TRBV28 and TRBJ2-2): DVKVTQSSRYLVKRTGEKVFLECVQDMDHENMFWYRQDPGLGLRLIYFSYDVKMKEKGDIPEGYSVSREKKERFSLILESASTNQTSMYLCASRPSGLLGGELFFGEGSRLTVL.

The J gene is TRBJ2-7, the V gene TRBV27; tentative D call: TRBD1 (6 bases). Germline CDR1 and CDR2: MNHEY and SMNVEV (reference sequence). The CDR3 contains 13 residues. V dropped 6 bases and J dropped 10 bases, with 19 bases sitting between them. DNA of the CDR3: TGTGCCAGCAGACCAATGGGCCAGGGGATCCAGTACTTC. Translated, it gives CASRPMGQGIQYF.